This is a list of T cell receptor beta chains from one sample in a study of T-cell memory formation after mild COVID-19. TCRdb called the 5' RACE reads again in MiXCR, with one record for every CDR3 protein. The table has 200,000 or so distinct CDR3 sequences, over 9.5% seen once. The specimen sequenced was PBMCs or a T cell subset sorted from them (not recorded which). These receptors all stem from a man younger than 30 who had mild COVID-19 (a few samples of this study predate the infection). Cell type and time point are not known. The conserved cysteine and the conserved F or W are not part of the CDR3 here.

J gene,V gene,CDR3 protein
TRBJ1-1,TRBV20-1,SARDSLNTEAF
TRBJ1-4,TRBV7-2,ASSLRDRGNEKLF
TRBJ2-5,TRBV12-3/TRBV12-4,ASSFRTLQETQY
TRBJ2-3,TRBV2,ASSPRRITDTQY
TRBJ1-4,TRBV7-2,ASSSLGQGVRGEKLS
TRBJ2-3,TRBV5-1,ASMTGGLRDTQY
TRBJ2-7,TRBV7-2,ASSLDSDASSYEQY
TRBJ1-1,TRBV12-3/TRBV12-4,ASTLGDRGTEAF
TRBJ2-7,TRBV6-5,ASSSNWEQY
TRBJ1-1,TRBV7-2,ASSPNPGMNTEAF
TRBJ2-7,TRBV5-1,ASRWTASSYEQY
TRBJ1-6,TRBV20-1,SATGRVETSPLH
TRBJ2-5,TRBV7-2,ASNLSGEETQY
TRBJ2-5,TRBV2,ASSDIWTEETQY
TRBJ2-2,TRBV7-2,ASSLELAGASNTGELF
TRBJ1-3,TRBV6-5,ASSSEWGPGNTIY
TRBJ1-2,TRBV12-3/TRBV12-4,ASSPTPGVGYGYT
TRBJ2-1,TRBV7-2,ASSLGFWDDNEQF
TRBJ2-3,TRBV4-3,ASSQGFSASTDTQY
TRBJ2-5,TRBV5-1,ASNSPQETQY
TRBJ2-7,TRBV12-3/TRBV12-4,ASSLGQNIYEQY
TRBJ1-1,TRBV7-2,ASSLAHTMNTEAF
TRBJ2-7,TRBV7-8,ASSLAEGGPTYEQY
TRBJ1-4,TRBV9,ASSTQGVMGEKLF
TRBJ1-5,TRBV20-1,SAPDRGTQH
TRBJ1-3,TRBV7-2,ASSQQGTAFSGNTIY
TRBJ2-3,TRBV12-3/TRBV12-4,ASSLALAGARADTQY
TRBJ2-3,TRBV19,ASRSGTSGTDTQY
TRBJ2-3,TRBV6-5,ASSYGQGQGTDTQY
TRBJ2-3,TRBV5-1,ASSPPGQGLDTQY
TRBJ2-1,TRBV11-2,ASSFPSGGRLGNEQF
TRBJ2-1,TRBV3-1,ASSRRGGDNEQF
TRBJ2-3,TRBV24-1,ATSDSRLAGGGTQY
TRBJ1-1,TRBV4-1,ASSQDPNSDMNTEAF
TRBJ2-5,TRBV4-3,ASSQVRSWDRQETQY
TRBJ2-1,TRBV7-9,ASSLTEQF
TRBJ1-2,TRBV20-1,SARDLGIGYT
TRBJ2-3,TRBV6-6,ASRSGPRTDTQY
TRBJ2-1,TRBV4-2,ASSQRRGRNYNEQF
TRBJ2-3,TRBV7-9,ASSRTGSTDTQY
TRBJ2-7,TRBV11-2,AIGGGSYEQY